This entry describes one T cell receptor (beta chain). Antigen unknown. The data were taken from a study of regulatory dendritic cells for organ transplantation. Study-level results: Resting memory CD8+ T cells held the most alloreactive clonotypes.

V lost 5 bases and J 12 bases, leaving 26 bases between the germline ends. Germline CDR1 reads SGHAT; CDR2 reads FQDESV (reference sequence). The CDR3 loop spans 15 amino acids. Assay: immunoSEQ multiplex PCR; the TCRdb copy retains only in-frame clones and omits some. The data contain some 10,000 clones, just over 70% of them singletons. This clonotype originated in a human donor in good health. This sequence joins TRBV11-1 and TRBJ2-7; D might be TRBD1 or TRBD2, each matching 7 bases. The sequenced material came from memory CD8+ T cells from blood. As for subset: CD45RO+ memory T cells. The CDR3 nucleotides read TGTGCCAGCAGCCCAAACAGGGGCCAAGCGGGACGGTCGTACTTC. This codes for CASSPNRGQAGRSYF.